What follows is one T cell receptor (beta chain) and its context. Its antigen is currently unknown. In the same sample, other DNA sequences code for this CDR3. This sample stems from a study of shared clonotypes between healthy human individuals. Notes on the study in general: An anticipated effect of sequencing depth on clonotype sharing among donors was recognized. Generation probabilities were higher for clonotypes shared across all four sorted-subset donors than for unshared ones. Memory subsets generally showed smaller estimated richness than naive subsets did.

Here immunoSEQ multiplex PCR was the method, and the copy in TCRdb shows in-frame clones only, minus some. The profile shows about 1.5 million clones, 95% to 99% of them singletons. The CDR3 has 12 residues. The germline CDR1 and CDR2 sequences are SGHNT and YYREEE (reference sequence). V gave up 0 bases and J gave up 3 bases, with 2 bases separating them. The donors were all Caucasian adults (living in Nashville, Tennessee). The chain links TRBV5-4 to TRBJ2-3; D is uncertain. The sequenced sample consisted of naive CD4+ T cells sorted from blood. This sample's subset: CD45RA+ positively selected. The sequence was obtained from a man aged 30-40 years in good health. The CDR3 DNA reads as TGTGCCAGCAGCTTGGTAACAGATACGCAGTATTTT. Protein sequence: CASSLVTDTQYF.